Presented here are 10 T cell receptor beta chains from one specimen sequenced in a study of PD-1 blockade in classical Hodgkin lymphoma. Each patient's relapse followed autologous stem cell transplantation, and brentuximab vedotin exposure varied. Assay used: immunoSEQ multiplex PCR; TCRdb lists only in-frame clones, some missing. The sample yields approximately 14,000 clones, around four fifths seen once. This sample comprised peripheral blood mononuclear cells (PBMCs), obtained before the second cycle of nivolumab. The source is a human donor with classical Hodgkin lymphoma.

This clone was found a few times. The chain is built from TRBV9 and TRBJ1-6; no definite D call. Germline CDR1 is SGDLS and CDR2 is YYNGEE. The CDR3 runs 15 residues. V gave up 3 bases and J gave up 0 bases, with 7 bases separating them. The CDR3 nucleotides are TGTGCCAGCAGCGCCCAGAGCTCCTATAATTCACCCCTCCACTTT. The encoded protein is CASSAQSSYNSPLHF.

The chain couples TRBV7-9 to TRBJ1-1; D gene ambiguous. V was shortened by 1 base and J by 1 base, with 7 bases between the two germline ends. CDR1 is SEHNR, CDR2 FQNEAQ, per germline (reference sequence). This CDR3 region has 14 residues. CDR3 sequence: CASSLVWSNTEAFF. The CDR3, as DNA: TGTGCCAGCAGCTTAGTTTGGTCGAACACTGAAGCTTTCTTT.

The chain uses TRBV5-4 and TRBJ2-7, with 7 positions matching TRBD1. The CDR3 consists of 14 residues. The germline V gene encodes CDR1 SGHNT and CDR2 YYREEE (reference sequence). After removal of 0 bases from V and 6 bases from J, the junction contained 6 bases not matched to a gene. This chain's CDR3 is CASSLGQGTREQYF. CDR3 in DNA: TGTGCCAGCAGCTTGGGACAGGGAACCCGCGAGCAGTACTTC.

This clone was recorded only once. In DNA, the CDR3 is TGCGCCAGCAGCCAACCGCTCGGACTAGCGGGGGGCACAGATACGCAGTATTTT. This codes for CASSQPLGLAGGTDTQYF. The chain uses TRBV4-1 and TRBJ2-3; 13 bases match TRBD2. Per germline, CDR1 MGHRA and CDR2 YSYEKL. The CDR3 has 18 amino acids. V trimming: 2 bases; J trimming: 1 base; junction bases outside the gene matches: 6.

This rearrangement joins TRBV4-3 to TRBJ1-1, with a tentative D call TRBD1 (5 bases). CDR1 is LGHNA, CDR2 YSLEER, per germline. Trimming took 4 bases from V and 5 from J, leaving 17 bases between them. This CDR3 has 15 residues. CDR3 in amino acids: CASSRSSTGRTEAFF. CDR3 sequence (DNA): TGCGCCAGCAGCCGCTCTTCTACAGGTCGTACTGAAGCTTTCTTT.

V is TRBV10-3 and J is TRBJ2-1, with a tentative D call TRBD1 (6 bases). The CDR3 runs 12 residues. The V and J ends lost 8 bases and 4 bases respectively, with 9 bases between them. The germline CDR1 and CDR2 sequences are ENHRY and SYGVKD. The CDR3 DNA reads as TGTGCCATCGGGGGCTTTTACAATGAGCAGTTCTTC. Translated: CAIGGFYNEQFF.

The chain has TRBV27 and TRBJ2-7; TRBD1 might be the D (5 bases). The germline V and J ends were trimmed by 8 bases and 1 base, with 15 bases remaining between them. The germline V gene has CDR1 MNHEY and CDR2 SMNVEV (reference sequence). CDR3 length equals 14 residues. Written as DNA, the CDR3 is TGTGCCAGCTCGTGGGGCGATCCTTCCTACGAGCAGTACTTC. Residues: CASSWGDPSYEQYF.

The genes are TRBV19 and TRBJ1-5; D remains ambiguous. This CDR3 contains 13 residues. V gave up 8 bases and J gave up 4 bases, with 12 bases separating them. Germline V lookup: CDR1 LNHDA, CDR2 SQIVND (reference sequence). CDR3 sequence reads: CASGLWENQPQHF. DNA of the CDR3: TGTGCCAGTGGGCTCTGGGAGAATCAGCCCCAGCATTTT.

This rearrangement joins TRBV5-4 to TRBJ2-3; D is undetermined. Germline V gives CDR1 SGHNT, CDR2 YYREEE (reference sequence). V was cut by 0 bases and J by 7 bases, with 9 bases left in between. CDR3 length: 13 residues. CDR3: CASSLDSYYTQYF. The CDR3 DNA reads TGTGCCAGCAGCTTGGACAGCTACTATACGCAGTATTTT.

The chain has TRBV12-5 and TRBJ1-1; D not resolved. Germline assignment: CDR1 LGHNT and CDR2 FRNRAP. This CDR3 contains 14 residues. Between the trimmed V and J ends, which lost 1 base and 3 bases, there was a span of 9 bases. The CDR3 region is CASGLDGDYTEAFF. In nucleotides, the CDR3 is TGTGCTAGTGGTTTGGACGGGGATTACACTGAAGCTTTCTTT.